This paragraph covers one T cell receptor (beta chain) sequence. This specimen belongs to a study of blood T cell repertoires in COVID-19. In the study overall: Researchers got acute and convalescent COVID-19 samples from the United States, Italy and Spain. T cells, B-cell-depleted T cells, or PBMCs provided the cDNA or gDNA that served as material.

How the authors handled the data: Amplified reference gene primers provided the basis for estimating nucleated cell counts. Sequencing was performed with immunoSEQ multiplex PCR; in TCRdb, only in-frame clones are kept and a portion is missing. From that table come the V and J calls and clone size; the DNA was used to work out D and trimming. Among roughly 180,000 clones listed, around 86% were seen once. This receptor was identified in a woman aged 30 to 39 with active or convalescent COVID-19. Sequencing was performed on peripheral blood.

This chain's CDR3 is CASSWGTPYYEQYF. CDR3 nucleotide sequence: TGTGCCAGTAGTTGGGGGACTCCCTACTACGAGCAGTACTTC. The chain is built from TRBV19 and TRBJ2-7, with TRBD2 as a possible D gene (6 bases). This CDR3 has 14 amino acids. Germline CDR1 LNHDA, CDR2 SQIVND (reference sequence). The ends were cut back, 5 bases at V and 3 bases at J, with 14 bases in the middle.